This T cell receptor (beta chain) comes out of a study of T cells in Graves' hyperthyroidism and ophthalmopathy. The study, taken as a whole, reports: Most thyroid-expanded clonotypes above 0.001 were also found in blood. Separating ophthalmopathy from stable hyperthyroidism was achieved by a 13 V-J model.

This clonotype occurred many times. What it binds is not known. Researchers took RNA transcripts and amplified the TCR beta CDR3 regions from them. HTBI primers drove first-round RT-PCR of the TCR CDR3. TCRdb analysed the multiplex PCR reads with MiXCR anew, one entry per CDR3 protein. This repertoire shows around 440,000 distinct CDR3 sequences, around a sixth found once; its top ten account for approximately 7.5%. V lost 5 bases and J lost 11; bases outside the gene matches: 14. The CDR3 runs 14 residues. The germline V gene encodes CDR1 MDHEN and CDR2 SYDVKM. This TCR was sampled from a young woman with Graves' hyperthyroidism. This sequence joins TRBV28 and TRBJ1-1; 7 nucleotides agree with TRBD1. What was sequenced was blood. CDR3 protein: CASSPSGTGQLAFF. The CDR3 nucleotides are TGTGCCAGCAGTCCCAGTGGAACGGGACAGCTGGCTTTCTTT.